One sample yielded the 9 T cell receptor beta chains listed below, sequenced in a study of blood T cells in healthy people across ages. The second PCR ran roughly 6 to 11 cycles with a sample-barcoded 5' primer and J-beta primers. Using its own MiXCR run on the 5' RACE reads, TCRdb lists one record per CDR3 protein. The repertoire has about 640,000 distinct CDR3 sequences, roughly 30% of them found once; the top ten carry 15% to 19%. Material: blood. These receptors all come from a woman older than 75 in good health.

Many counts were recorded for this clonotype. The chain is built from TRBV7-8 and TRBJ1-1; a weak D match, TRBD1 (6 bases). Trimming removed 5 bases at V and 1 base at J, with 14 bases between. This CDR3 contains 15 residues. The germline V gene has CDR1 SGHVS and CDR2 FQNEAQ. As DNA, the CDR3 is TGTGCCAGCAGCAAGAGGGACAACCAGAACACTGAAGCTTTCTTT. Translated: CASSKRDNQNTEAFF.

This clonotype has a count of ten or more. The genes are TRBV12-3 or TRBV12-4 and TRBJ2-1; 8 positions match TRBD2. The CDR3 has 15 residues. V was clipped by 6 bases and J by 0 bases; unmatched bases: 4. CDR3 residues: CASRAGTSSYNEQFF. The DNA of the CDR3 is TGTGCCAGCAGGGCCGGGACTAGCTCCTACAATGAGCAGTTCTTC.

This clonotype has ten or more counts. The chain combines TRBV9 with TRBJ2-7; perhaps TRBD1 as D (6 bases). Germline assignment: CDR1 SGDLS and CDR2 YYNGEE. This CDR3 has 15 residues. Deletions cut 4 bases from V and 7 bases from J, with 21 bases between. CDR3 protein: CASSTRDTLTGEQYF. CDR3 coding DNA: TGTGCCAGCAGCACCCGGGACACCCTAACGGGGGAGCAGTACTTC.

This clonotype has more than one count but fewer than ten. The chain uses TRBV6-1 and TRBJ1-2; weak D call: TRBD1 (6 bases). CDR3 size: 17 residues. The germline V and J ends were trimmed by 6 bases and 6 bases, with 26 bases remaining between them. The germline CDR1 and CDR2 sequences are MNHNS and SASEGT. The CDR3 DNA sequence: TGTGCCAGCAGCTCAGCGGGGGGCAGCAACGGGGGAGATGGCTACACCTTC. This sequence encodes CASSSAGGSNGGDGYTF.

A few counts support this clonotype. Possible read error: a much larger clone is one base away. J is TRBJ2-7 and V is TRBV24-1; D is perhaps TRBD1 (5 bases). The CDR3 length is 12 residues. V lost 4 bases and J lost 9, with 12 bases in between. Germline V CDR1 and CDR2: KGHDR, SFDVKD. Here the CDR3 DNA reads TGTGCCACCAGTGACACAGGAGAAGGGCAGTACTTC. It yields the protein CATSDTGEGQYF.

The chain joins TRBV7-2 to TRBJ1-5; a possible D gene is TRBD1 (5 bases). Germline values: CDR1 SGHTA, CDR2 FQGNSA. Between the trimmed V and J ends, which lost 3 bases and 7 bases, there was a span of 10 bases. The CDR3 has 13 residues. The chain's CDR3 is CASSLRGEQPQHF. DNA for the CDR3: TGTGCCAGCAGCTTGAGAGGGGAACAGCCCCAGCATTTT.

This clonotype was seen at least ten times. This rearrangement joins TRBV5-6 to TRBJ2-5; 9 bases align to TRBD2. The germline gives CDR1 SGHDT, CDR2 YYEEEE. Trimming at V came to 1 base and at J to 2 bases, leaving 12 bases not matched to a gene. The CDR3 length is 18 residues. The CDR3 region has the DNA TGTGCCAGCAGCTTGTTGGTAGCGGGGGACCTGTGGCAAGAGACCCAGTACTTC. Encoded protein: CASSLLVAGDLWQETQYF.

The sample holds many counts of this clonotype. This chain joins TRBV12-3 or TRBV12-4 and TRBJ1-5; 7 bases map to TRBD1. CDR3 length: 15 residues. Trimming at V came to 5 bases and at J to 0 bases, leaving 4 bases not matched to a gene. CDR3 amino acids: CASSRTGDSNQPQHF. The DNA of the CDR3 is TGTGCCAGCAGTAGGACAGGAGATAGCAATCAGCCCCAGCATTTT.

This clonotype was seen a handful of times. V usage is TRBV28 and J usage is TRBJ1-1; D may be TRBD1 (5 bases). Germline CDR1 reads MDHEN; CDR2 reads SYDVKM. The CDR3 covers 14 residues. The V end was cut by 3 bases, the J end by 3 bases, with 11 bases between. CDR3 loop: CASSLWGGDTEAFF. CDR3 in DNA: TGTGCCAGCAGTTTGTGGGGGGGAGACACTGAAGCTTTCTTT.